The present T cell receptor (beta chain) was sequenced within a study of identical twins. TCRdb called the 5' RACE reads again in MiXCR, with one record for every CDR3 protein. The sample includes 1.5 million to 2 million distinct CDR3 sequences, less than 35% seen only once; the top ten take approximately 0.25%. Comments on this clonotype: The antigen is undetermined.

Trimming removed 2 bases from V and 2 bases from J, with 8 bases in between. This CDR3 has 14 residues. The germline V gene encodes CDR1 MNHEY and CDR2 SVGAGI. Study outcomes and limitations: Low generation probability was overrepresented in out-of-frame alpha sequences shared by twins.

The sequence derives from a newborn girl in good health. The rearrangement joins TRBV6-5 to TRBJ2-3, with D possibly TRBD2 on 5 matching bases. The sequenced sample consisted of cord blood. The CDR3 reads CASSYGEHTDTQYF. In DNA, the CDR3 is TGTGCCAGCAGTTACGGGGAGCACACAGATACGCAGTATTTT.